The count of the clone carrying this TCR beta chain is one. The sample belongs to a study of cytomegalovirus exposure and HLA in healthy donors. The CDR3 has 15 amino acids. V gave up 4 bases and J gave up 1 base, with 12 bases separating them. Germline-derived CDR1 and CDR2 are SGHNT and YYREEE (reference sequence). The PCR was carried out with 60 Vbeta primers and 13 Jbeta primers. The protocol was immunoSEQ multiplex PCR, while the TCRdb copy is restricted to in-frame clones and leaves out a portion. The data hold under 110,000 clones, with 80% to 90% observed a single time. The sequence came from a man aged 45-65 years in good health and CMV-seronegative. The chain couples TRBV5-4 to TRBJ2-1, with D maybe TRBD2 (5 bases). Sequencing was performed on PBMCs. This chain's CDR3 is CASSADTGSYNEQFF. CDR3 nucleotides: TGTGCCAGCAGCGCCGATACGGGATCCTACAATGAGCAGTTCTTC.